Listed here is a single T cell receptor beta chain. Its recognized antigen is unknown. Per-nucleotide qualities are absent, and no much larger clonotype sits a single base away. The sample comes from a study of blood T cell repertoires in COVID-19 (dated by TCRdb to 2020 to 2021). Looking at the study overall: For ImmuneRACE Cohort 3, a participant was defined as recovered based on two consecutive negative NP/OP PCR tests, clearance by a healthcare professional, or resolution of symptoms. Samples from collaborators originated in the United States, Italy and Spain and spanned both the acute and convalescent phases of COVID-19. The material from the prospective study consisted of cDNA or gDNA derived from T cells, B-cell-depleted T cells, or PBMCs. Subjects who had been exposed to COVID-19, were actively infected with it, or had recovered from it provided the deeply sampled blood TCRbeta repertoires that made up the dataset. A freely available public database, intended as a resource for researchers studying the immune response to SARS-CoV-2, is where the repertoires were released. The samples were drawn from two sources: the first 160 participants of the ongoing ImmuneRACE study, and fewer than 1,500 subjects contributed by 6 global collaborators. The sample metadata nearly always contained a de-identified subject ID, COVID-19 status, age in years and sex. Where available, HLA class I and class II types were taken from metadata supplied by the sample provider and were not determined by assay-based typing.

Enrolling through a virtual design, the prospective study's participants ranged in age from roughly 18 to 89 years and lived across roughly 24 United States geographic areas. Cohort assignment in the prospective study relied on participant-reported clinical history from a screening survey and a study questionnaire. Each participant in the prospective study had whole blood, serum and a nasopharyngeal or oropharyngeal swab collected by mobile phlebotomists. Over a roughly 2-month period, participants in the prospective study had the option of providing additional blood draws and questionnaires. Before DNA extraction, blood samples from the prospective study were shipped at room temperature or frozen. The germline V gene (reference sequence) sets CDR1 to MNHEY and CDR2 to SMNVEV. Trimming takes 5 bases off V and 6 bases off J; junction bases not matched to a gene: 3. From its cysteine to its phenylalanine, the CDR3 spans 13 amino acids. CDR3 DNA only is kept here, 39 bases in frame from base 1.

General findings and caveats noted by the study authors: The quantity of clinical and demographic metadata differed by source and by participant and was supplied without curation.

The immunoSEQ Assay, a bias-controlled multiplex PCR, was used to amplify TCRbeta CDR3 regions from genomic DNA. On the authors' methods: Within the assay, amplification of reference gene primers was used to estimate how many nucleated cells each sample contained. To quantify the absolute abundance of each unique TCRbeta CDR3 rearrangement, sequence reads were collapsed and filtered. For each sample, productive Simpson clonality was calculated as the square root of Simpson's diversity index across productive rearrangements. What TCRdb holds here is the immuneACCESS table cut down to in-frame rearrangements. Part of the clones is not present; checked against another copy, under half of the missing clones reflect an unresolved V gene, and the others are unexplained. The V and J calls and clone size were taken over from that table, and D and trimming were inferred from the DNA. Counted in this sample were more than 200,000 clones; around 90% of them appeared once. The ten largest clones capture roughly 7.2% of the sample.

This TCR was recovered from a man aged 30 to 45 in a cohort exposed to, infected with or recovered from COVID-19 (not recorded which). The rearranged segments are TRBV27 and TRBJ2-7; the junction holds 11 bases that match TRBD1. The sample consisted of PBMCs or T cells enriched from blood (not recorded which). The bases read TGTGCCAGCAGTCGGACAGGGGGCGCCGAGCAGTACTTC. It specifies CASSRTGGAEQYF.